Listed below are T cell receptor beta chains from one sample, sequenced in a study of T-cell memory formation after mild COVID-19. TCRdb fed the 5' RACE reads into MiXCR, producing one record per CDR3 protein. The sample includes around 250,000 distinct CDR3 sequences, 15% to 20% of them seen just once. What was sequenced was PBMCs or a T cell subset sorted from them (not recorded which). Receptor source: a man aged 18-30 years who had mild COVID-19 (a few samples of this study predate the infection). Cell type and time point are not known. Both conserved end residues are part of each CDR3. Each record gives: J gene, V gene, clone size, CDR3 length, D gene, CDR3 DNA, CDR3 protein. A D gene is named only where the DNA matches it firmly. The size entry is marked missing in some rows and otherwise reads once, few, many or a size class.

TRBJ2-3 TRBV9 few 13 - TGTGCCACCGGGTCAGGGGCAGGAGATACGCAGTATTTT CATGSGAGDTQYF
TRBJ2-3 TRBV3-1 many 16 - TGTGCCAGCAGCCCCCCCCCTACCAGGGGCACAGATACGCAGTATTTT CASSPPPTRGTDTQYF
TRBJ1-2 TRBV6-2/TRBV6-3 many 11 - TGTGCCAGCAGCCCCGGCTATGGCTACACCTTC CASSPGYGYTF
TRBJ1-2 TRBV5-6 few 14 - TGTGCCAGCAGCCTTCCGCCGGGGAAGAGTGGCTACACCTTC CASSLPPGKSGYTF
TRBJ2-2 TRBV4-1 few 15 - TGCGCCAGCAGCCCACATAGCGCGAACACCGGGGAGCTGTTTTTT CASSPHSANTGELFF
TRBJ2-3 TRBV9 - 14 - TGTGCCAGCAGCGTAGCTACCCCCGCTGATACGCAGTATTTT CASSVATPADTQYF
TRBJ1-6 TRBV15 few 14 - TGTGCCACCAGGGGGGACTTAGGCAATTCACCCCTCCACTTT CATRGDLGNSPLHF
TRBJ2-5 TRBV24-1 - 17 TRBD2 TGTGCCACCAGTGGTCCCACCCTAGCGGGGATACAAGAGACCCAGTACTTC CATSGPTLAGIQETQYF
TRBJ1-2 TRBV4-3 once 14 - TGCGCCAGCAGCCGCGAGTATTCAAACTATGGCTACACCTTC CASSREYSNYGYTF
TRBJ2-3 TRBV24-1 - 14 - TGTGCCACCAGTGTGTCAGGGGAACCAGATACGCAGTATTTT CATSVSGEPDTQYF
TRBJ2-2 TRBV7-7 many 13 - TGTGCTAGCGCCCCGGGGGCCACCGGGGAGCTGTTTTTT CASAPGATGELFF
TRBJ2-6 TRBV29-1 few 13 - TGCAGCGGTTCTGTATCTGGGGCCAACGTCCTGACTTTC CSGSVSGANVLTF
TRBJ1-3 TRBV11-2 few 14 - TGTGCCAGCAGCTTACGAAGGGGCGAAGACACCATATATTTT CASSLRRGEDTIYF
TRBJ2-1 TRBV11-2 many 13 - TGTGCCAGCAGCTCCAACCTGGGGAATGAGCAGTTCTTC CASSSNLGNEQFF
TRBJ2-2 TRBV5-1 many 19 TRBD2 TGCGCCAGCAGCCCGGAGACTAGCGGGGGACTAATCAGCACCGGGGAGCTGTTTTTT CASSPETSGGLISTGELFF
TRBJ2-1 TRBV5-1 - 15 TRBD2 TGCGCCAGCAGCCAAACTAGCGGGGATAACAATGAGCAGTTCTTC CASSQTSGDNNEQFF
TRBJ2-2 TRBV10-3 - 14 - TGTGCCATCATTGAGACACCCAACACCGGGGAGCTGTTTTTT CAIIETPNTGELFF
TRBJ2-1 TRBV5-1 few 16 - TGCGCCAGCAGCTTGGTAGCTACCTCTGGGGGCAATGAGCAGTTCTTC CASSLVATSGGNEQFF
TRBJ1-5 TRBV6-2/TRBV6-3 few 14 - TGTGCCAGCAGTTCTAGGACCGCGAATCAGCCCCAGCATTTT CASSSRTANQPQHF
TRBJ1-1 TRBV12-3/TRBV12-4 few 14 - TGTGCCAGCAGTTTCTCGTTGGGAAAGGCTGAAGCTTTCTTT CASSFSLGKAEAFF
TRBJ2-1 TRBV5-5 - 16 TRBD2 TGTGCCAGCAGCCTGACTAGCGGGGGATACTACAATGAGCAGTTCTTC CASSLTSGGYYNEQFF
TRBJ1-1 TRBV29-1 few 15 TRBD1 TGCAGCGTTGAGTCCTTTGACAGGGGGCACACTGAAGCTTTCTTT CSVESFDRGHTEAFF
TRBJ2-3 TRBV5-1 few 14 TRBD2 TGCGCCAGCAGCTGGACTAGCGGGGGGAATACGCAGTATTTT CASSWTSGGNTQYF
TRBJ2-5 TRBV10-3 - 16 TRBD1 TGTGCCATCAGTGAGCAGGGGGCAGGGGGACGGGAGACCCAGTACTTC CAISEQGAGGRETQYF
TRBJ1-1 TRBV11-2 - 18 - TGTGCCAGCAGCTTAAGGGGTAGGGGAAGGCATAAGGACACTGAAGCTTTCTTT CASSLRGRGRHKDTEAFF
TRBJ2-1 TRBV5-5 many 14 - TGTGCCAGCAGCCGGGACTCCATCCCCGATGAGCAGTTCTTC CASSRDSIPDEQFF
TRBJ2-2 TRBV15 - 16 - TGTGCCACCAGCACCTGGGACGGCTTTAACACCGGGGAGCTGTTTTTT CATSTWDGFNTGELFF
TRBJ2-6 TRBV5-1 - 17 - TGCGCCAGCAGCTTTGGCGATACGAGCTCTGGGGCCAACGTCCTGACTTTC CASSFGDTSSGANVLTF
TRBJ2-1 TRBV5-1 - 15 TRBD1 TGCGCCAGCAGCGCCGAGACAGGGGGTAGTAATGAGCAGTTCTTC CASSAETGGSNEQFF
TRBJ2-6 TRBV5-1 few 18 TRBD1 TGCGCCAGCAGCTTGGCCGGGACAGTTCCTTCTGGGGCCAACGTCCTGACTTTC CASSLAGTVPSGANVLTF
TRBJ2-3 TRBV10-3 - 13 TRBD2 TGTGCCATCATGTCTAGCGGCGCAGATACGCAGTATTTT CAIMSSGADTQYF
TRBJ2-2 TRBV29-1 few 12 TRBD1 TGCAGCGCCCGACAGGGGGCGGGGGAGCTGTTTTTT CSARQGAGELFF
TRBJ2-1 TRBV4-1 few 14 TRBD2 TGCGCCAGCAGCCAAGGGACTAGCTGGAATGAGCAGTTCTTC CASSQGTSWNEQFF
TRBJ2-5 TRBV29-1 - 17 - TGCAGCGTTGAAGGCGTCGTAAAGGGGGGGGACCAAGAGACCCAGTACTTC CSVEGVVKGGDQETQYF
TRBJ2-3 TRBV5-6 - 16 TRBD1 TGTGCCAGCAGCGACCGGGACAGGGGAGAGTCCGATACGCAGTATTTT CASSDRDRGESDTQYF
TRBJ2-7 TRBV5-1 few 13 - TGCGCCAGCAGCTTGGTGGACAACCACGAGCAGTACTTC CASSLVDNHEQYF
TRBJ2-3 TRBV11-2 - 14 - TGTGCCAGCAGTCCACCGCCAGTCTCAGATACGCAGTATTTT CASSPPPVSDTQYF
TRBJ1-2 TRBV6-1 many 13 TRBD1 TGTGCCACCAGATTCCAGGGGGCCAATGGCTACACCTTC CATRFQGANGYTF
TRBJ2-1 TRBV4-3 - 13 TRBD1 TGCGCCAGCAGCACAGACAGGGCGCTCGAGCAGTTCTTC CASSTDRALEQFF
TRBJ2-7 TRBV20-1 few 12 - TGCAGTGCTGCCCGAAACCGGGGTCTGGAGTACTTC CSAARNRGLEYF
TRBJ2-1 TRBV7-9 - 13 TRBD2 TGTGCCACAGGACTAGCGGGGGGTAGGGAGCAGTTCTTC CATGLAGGREQFF
TRBJ1-6 TRBV18 few 17 - TGTGCCAGCTCACCTTGGACAGTAAGCTCCTATAATTCACCCCTCCACTTT CASSPWTVSSYNSPLHF